This entry lists 23 T cell receptor beta chains sequenced from one sample in a study of T-cell memory formation after mild COVID-19. MiXCR, run by TCRdb on the 5' RACE reads, gives a single entry per CDR3 protein. This table holds 220,000 or so distinct CDR3 sequences, approximately 10% found once. The sequenced material came from PBMCs or a T cell subset sorted from them (not recorded which). These receptors were collected from a man aged 18 to 29 who had mild COVID-19 (a few samples of this study predate the infection). Cell type and time point are not known.

V is TRBV14 and J is TRBJ2-1, with 8 bases that match TRBD1. Germline CDR1 SGHDN, CDR2 FVKESK. This CDR3 region has 14 residues. V lost 0 bases, J lost 14 bases, and 9 bases stayed unmatched. CDR3 region: CASSQEGARGLEFF. As DNA, the CDR3 is TGTGCCAGCAGCCAAGAGGGGGCCAGGGGGCTTGAGTTCTTC.

This clonotype was counted ten times or more. The V and J genes are TRBV11-2 and TRBJ2-2; D remains ambiguous. Germline-derived CDR1 and CDR2 are SGHAT and FQNNGV. V shed 0 bases and J shed 3 bases, with 5 bases lying between them. The CDR3 has 14 amino acids. CDR3 in amino acids: CASSLDPYTGELFF. The CDR3 DNA reads as TGTGCCAGCAGCTTAGATCCGTACACCGGGGAGCTGTTTTTT.

The V and J genes are TRBV5-1 and TRBJ1-4; possibly TRBD1 for D (5 bases). Trimming pared 0 bases from V and 3 bases from J, leaving 12 bases between. The CDR3 is 16 residues long. CDR1 is SGHRS and CDR2 is YFSETQ in the germline V gene. CDR3 bases: TGCGCCAGCAGCTTGGGTTCAGGGAATGCTAATGAAAAACTGTTTTTT. Its translation is CASSLGSGNANEKLFF. Full variable domain (rest looked up from reference TRBV5-1 and TRBJ1-4): KAGVTQTPRYLIKTRGQQVTLSCSPISGHRSVSWYQQTPGQGLQFLFEYFSETQRNKGNFPGRFSGRQFSNSRSEMNVSTLELGDSALYLCASSLGSGNANEKLFFGSGTQLSVL.

The table lists this clonotype with a few counts. The V gene is TRBV20-1, the J gene TRBJ2-5, with 9 bases lining up with TRBD2. The V gene's germline CDR1 is DFQATT and CDR2 SNEGSKA (reference sequence). V shed 1 base and J 5 bases; nucleotides not matched to a gene: 17. This CDR3 region has 18 residues. The CDR3 loop is CSARAPQSGASGVETQYF. CDR3 DNA sequence: TGCAGTGCTAGAGCCCCTCAGAGTGGGGCTAGCGGGGTTGAGACCCAGTACTTC.

This clonotype was seen just once. This rearrangement joins TRBV4-1 to TRBJ1-5, with unresolved D. The length of the CDR3 is 14 residues. The V end lost 0 bases, the J end lost 7 bases, and 10 bases lay between the germline ends. Germline V gives CDR1 MGHRA, CDR2 YSYEKL. The CDR3 here is CASSQEWGRQPQHF. The CDR3 nucleotides read TGCGCCAGCAGCCAAGAATGGGGAAGGCAGCCCCAGCATTTT.

The table lists this clonotype with many counts. This chain connects TRBV5-1 to TRBJ2-7, with unresolved D. The germline V and J ends were trimmed by 3 bases and 0 bases, with 4 bases remaining between them. The CDR3 length is 12 residues. CDR1 SGHRS and CDR2 YFSETQ come from the germline V gene. This CDR3 reads CASSSSSYEQYF. The CDR3 region has the DNA TGCGCCAGCAGCTCTAGCTCCTACGAGCAGTACTTC.

V and J are TRBV6-5 and TRBJ1-4, with a possible D match to TRBD1 (6 bases). V shed 2 bases and J shed 10 bases, with 11 bases lying between them. The CDR3 loop spans 13 amino acids. Looked up from germline, CDR1 is MNHEY and CDR2 is SVGAGI. The CDR3 DNA reads as TGTGCCAGCAGTTACACTTCCAGGGGAAAACTGTTTTTT. Its protein is CASSYTSRGKLFF.

V gene TRBV11-2 combines with J gene TRBJ2-5; no firm D call. CDR3 length: 14 residues. Between the trimmed V and J ends, which lost 1 base and 4 bases, there was a span of 10 bases. Germline V gene data show CDR1 as SGHAT and CDR2 as FQNNGV. The CDR3 reads CASSLGNQAETQYF. DNA of the CDR3: TGTGCCAGCAGCTTAGGGAACCAAGCAGAGACCCAGTACTTC.

This clonotype occurred many times. J is TRBJ2-7 and V is TRBV4-1, with D possibly being TRBD1 (5 bases). The CDR3 has 14 amino acids. Germline-derived CDR1 and CDR2 are MGHRA and YSYEKL. V dropped 4 bases and J dropped 5 bases, with 15 bases sitting between them. This CDR3 is CASSPAGKKNEQYF. The CDR3 nucleotides read TGCGCCAGCAGCCCAGCAGGGAAAAAAAACGAGCAGTACTTC.

This clonotype was seen at least ten times. The rearrangement links TRBV5-1 to TRBJ2-2, with D perhaps matching TRBD1 (5 bases). The germline CDR1 and CDR2 sequences are SGHRS and YFSETQ. The V gene lost 2 bases and the J gene lost 4 bases, with 12 bases spanning the gap. This CDR3 spans 15 amino acids. The CDR3 coding sequence is TGCGCCAGCAGCTTTTACAGGCCCCCCACCGGGGAGCTGTTTTTT. This encodes CASSFYRPPTGELFF.

The chain is built from TRBV11-3 and TRBJ2-1; 10 bases are shared with TRBD2. Germline CDR1 SGHNT, CDR2 YENEEA. After removal of 5 bases from V and 0 bases from J, the junction contained 16 bases not matched to a gene. The CDR3 loop spans 20 amino acids. This CDR3 reads CASSLGWASGGPSSYNEQFF. As DNA, the CDR3 is TGTGCCAGCAGCCTCGGTTGGGCTAGCGGGGGACCAAGCTCCTACAATGAGCAGTTCTTC.

V gene TRBV18 combines with J gene TRBJ2-7, with 9 bases matching TRBD1. CDR3 length equals 14 residues. V trimming: 6 bases; J trimming: 7 bases; junction bases outside the gene matches: 10. Germline values: CDR1 KGHSH, CDR2 LQKENI. The CDR3, as DNA: TGTGCCAGCTCGGCAGGACAGGGGCCCGGGGAGCAGTACTTC. It yields the protein CASSAGQGPGEQYF.

The rearrangement joins TRBV30 to TRBJ2-5; D may be TRBD1 (6 bases). The germline V gene encodes CDR1 GTSNPN and CDR2 SVGIG (reference sequence). The CDR3 extends over 13 amino acids. V lost 1 base, J lost 3 bases, and 9 bases lay in between. Written as DNA, the CDR3 is TGTGCCTGGAGTGGGGGGCATAAAGAGACCCAGTACTTC. Translation: CAWSGGHKETQYF.

This clonotype was picked up a small number of times. V and J are TRBV5-1 and TRBJ2-2, with TRBD2 matching 8 bases. The V gene's germline CDR1 is SGHRS and CDR2 YFSETQ. Germline trimming cut 0 bases from V and 5 bases from J; bases unmatched to any gene: 9. The CDR3 is 17 residues long. The DNA of the CDR3 is TGCGCCAGCAGCTTGGTCGGGGGGGCCCCGAGGACCGGGGAGCTGTTTTTT. It is translated as CASSLVGGAPRTGELFF.

This clonotype came up many times. The chain is built from TRBV12-3 or TRBV12-4 and TRBJ1-2; D not resolved. This CDR3 has 15 residues. The V end lost 3 bases, the J end lost 5 bases, and 16 bases lay between the germline ends. CDR3 region: CASSFSAGGNYGYTF. The CDR3 DNA follows: TGTGCCAGCAGTTTCAGCGCGGGCGGAAATTATGGCTACACCTTC.

The V and J genes are TRBV19 and TRBJ2-2; D not certain. Per germline, CDR1 LNHDA and CDR2 SQIVND (reference sequence). The ends were cut back, 6 bases at V and 6 bases at J, with 8 bases in the middle. The length of the CDR3 is 12 residues. DNA of the CDR3: TGTGCCAGTAGCCCTATGGCCGGGGAGCTGTTTTTT. This gives the protein CASSPMAGELFF.

V is TRBV7-2 and J is TRBJ2-7, with D uncertain. V lost 1 base to trimming and J lost 1 base, with 8 bases between them. The CDR3 covers 14 residues. CDR1 SGHTA and CDR2 FQGNSA come from the germline V gene. DNA for the CDR3: TGTGCCAGCAGCTTAGAGAGGCGATCCTACGAGCAGTACGTC. Its translation is CASSLERRSYEQYV.

The chain employs TRBV7-9 and TRBJ2-1, with no clear D. Trimming removed 5 bases from V and 10 bases from J, with 12 bases in between. Germline loops: CDR1 SEHNR, CDR2 FQNEAQ (reference sequence). This CDR3 comprises 12 residues. The DNA of the CDR3 is TGTGCCAGCAGCATCTCGACTGGAGAGCAGTTCTTC. It encodes CASSISTGEQFF.

This clonotype was counted ten times or more. The CDR3 bases are TGTGCCAGCAGCCCGCTTACGGGAGTCTCGAGCACAGATACGCAGTATTTT. Residues: CASSPLTGVSSTDTQYF. The chain has TRBV7-3 and TRBJ2-3, with D possibly matching TRBD2 (6 bases). Germline V gene sequence: CDR1 SGHTA, CDR2 FQGTGA. The V end lost 5 bases, the J end lost 0 bases, and 18 bases lay between the germline ends. CDR3 length equals 17 residues.

This clonotype was counted ten times or more. The chain couples TRBV5-1 to TRBJ2-5; unclear D gene. This CDR3 contains 15 residues. Trimming cost V 1 base and J 0 bases, with 10 bases left between them. The germline V gene encodes CDR1 SGHRS and CDR2 YFSETQ. As DNA, the CDR3 is TGCGCCAGCAGCTTGAGTCCCGGGTACCAAGAGACCCAGTACTTC. This codes for CASSLSPGYQETQYF.

The chain links TRBV6-2 or TRBV6-3 to TRBJ2-2; D is tentatively TRBD1 or TRBD2 (6 bases each). Germline lookup yields CDR1 MNHEY and CDR2 SVGEGT. There are 15 residues in the CDR3. Trimming removed 2 bases at V and 4 bases at J, with 11 bases between. The CDR3 reads CASSYSGGPTGELFF. Here the CDR3 DNA reads TGTGCCAGCAGTTACAGTGGGGGGCCCACCGGGGAGCTGTTTTTT.

This clonotype occurred a few times. The chain carries TRBV3-1 and TRBJ2-1; TRBD1 is a possible D gene (5 bases). CDR1 is LGHDT, CDR2 YNNKEL, per germline (reference sequence). V shed 3 bases and J shed 1 base, with 7 bases lying between them. This CDR3 has 14 amino acids. For the CDR3, the DNA is TGTGCCAGCAGCCAGACAGCGTCCTACAATGAGCAGTTCTTC. It codes for CASSQTASYNEQFF.

This clonotype was counted at least ten times. The chain has TRBV7-9 and TRBJ2-1; D is uncertain. Germline assignment: CDR1 SEHNR and CDR2 FQNEAQ (reference sequence). This CDR3 has 13 amino acids. V lost 1 base and J 7 bases, leaving 8 bases between the germline ends. The CDR3 loop is CASSLGAGNEQFF. The CDR3 region has the DNA TGTGCCAGCAGCTTAGGTGCCGGTAATGAGCAGTTCTTC.